One TCR beta chain is described in this entry. This entry belongs to a study of cytomegalovirus exposure and HLA in healthy donors. Primers: 60 Vbeta forward and 13 Jbeta reverse. The table came from immunoSEQ multiplex PCR; TCRdb's copy has only in-frame clones and leaves some out. Of under 140,000 clones in the sample, 76% were seen once. Trimming cost V 5 bases and J 7 bases; bases outside gene matches: 8. Looked up from germline, CDR1 is MDHEN and CDR2 is SYDVKM. The CDR3 consists of 15 residues. This clonotype was obtained from a man aged 30 to 39 in good health and CMV-seropositive. The rearrangement joins TRBV28 to TRBJ1-3; 10 bases fit TRBD1. Sequenced sample: PBMCs. CDR3 bases: TGTGCCAGCAGTAAAGTGGGACAGGGGTACAACACCATATATTTT. Amino acids: CASSKVGQGYNTIYF.